This entry lists 12 T cell receptor beta chains sequenced from one sample in a study of T cell repertoires in cytomegalovirus infection. TCRdb used MiXCR to reprocess the reads, holding one entry per CDR3 protein. The sample lists 550,000 to 700,000 distinct CDR3 sequences; about 40% were seen once. No antigens are known for them. The sequenced sample was cultured PBMCs, obtained from culture after CMV antigen stimulation. The receptor source for this set is a human donor in good health (CMV status not recorded). Some clones in this sample may be carry-over from other donors' samples.

The genes are TRBV12-3 or TRBV12-4 and TRBJ1-3; D remains unclear. V lost 6 bases and J 7 bases, leaving 13 bases between the germline ends. The CDR3 is 13 amino acids. In DNA, the CDR3 is TGTGCCAGCAGGCCGGCGGGAGCCAACACCATATATTTT. Translated, it gives CASRPAGANTIYF.

The chain combines TRBV7-8 with TRBJ2-5; D not certain. V lost 1 base, J lost 7 bases, and 4 bases lay in between. The CDR3 extends over 11 amino acids. Germline V gives CDR1 SGHVS, CDR2 FQNEAQ. The CDR3 DNA reads TGTGCCAGCAGCTTAGAGGTGACCCAGTACTTC. Amino acids: CASSLEVTQYF.

This clonotype came up a few times. The chain recombines TRBV7-2 with TRBJ1-5; a weak D match, TRBD1 (6 bases). V lost 5 bases and J 4 bases, leaving 15 bases between the germline ends. Per germline, CDR1 SGHTA and CDR2 FQGNSA. The CDR3 consists of 15 residues. This chain's CDR3 is CASSQSGGVNQPQHF. The CDR3 nucleotides are TGTGCCAGCAGCCAGTCGGGGGGCGTAAATCAGCCCCAGCATTTT.

There are many counts of this clonotype. The chain recombines TRBV7-2 with TRBJ2-1; TRBD2 might be the D (6 bases). Germline loops: CDR1 SGHTA, CDR2 FQGNSA. The CDR3 runs 13 residues. The germline V and J ends were trimmed by 1 base and 9 bases, with 10 bases remaining between them. In DNA, the CDR3 is TGTGCCAGCAGCTTAGTTGCGGGGTCTGAGCAGTTCTTC. Translated, it gives CASSLVAGSEQFF.

V gene TRBV11-2 combines with J gene TRBJ1-6, with 8 nucleotides matching TRBD1. There are 15 residues in the CDR3. The ends lost 2 bases at V and 14 bases at J; junction bases unmatched: 11. Germline-derived CDR1 and CDR2 are SGHAT and FQNNGV. CDR3 region: CASSLTGGRFGALHF. Written as DNA, the CDR3 is TGTGCCAGCAGCTTAACAGGGGGGAGATTCGGAGCCCTCCACTTT.

This clonotype was counted a few times. V is TRBV6-1 and J is TRBJ2-7; D may be TRBD1 (5 bases). Germline V gene data show CDR1 as MNHNS and CDR2 as SASEGT. The length of the CDR3 is 12 residues. Trimming took 11 bases from V and 3 from J, leaving 14 bases between them. The CDR3 spells CALGRWGYEQYF. Written as DNA, the CDR3 is TGTGCCCTGGGGCGGTGGGGCTACGAGCAGTACTTC.

The chain carries TRBV12-3 or TRBV12-4 and TRBJ1-2; D unclear. The CDR3 is 12 residues long. Trimming took off 9 bases at V and 5 bases at J, with 13 bases between the two ends. The CDR3 sequence: CASSGFLYGYTF. CDR3 coding DNA: TGTGCCAGTTCGGGGTTCCTATATGGCTACACCTTC.

V is TRBV29-1 and J is TRBJ2-2; D possibly matches TRBD1 or TRBD2 (6 bases each). With 4 bases removed from V and 6 bases from J, the gap between germline ends came to 9 bases. Germline V gene sequence: CDR1 SQVTM, CDR2 ANQGSEA. The CDR3 has 12 amino acids. CDR3 bases: TGCAGCGTTGGGGGGGCGGCCGGGGAGCTGTTTTTT. Translation gives CSVGGAAGELFF.

The CDR3 DNA follows: TGTGCCAGCGGGGTGGGAGGCCCCTACGAGCAGTACTTC. This encodes CASGVGGPYEQYF. The V call is TRBV6-2 or TRBV6-3, the J call TRBJ2-7; possible D gene TRBD2, 6 bases. The V end lost 8 bases, the J end lost 2 bases, and 13 bases lay between the germline ends. Per the germline V gene, CDR1 is MNHEY and CDR2 is SVGEGT. The CDR3 consists of 13 residues.

The V and J genes are TRBV28 and TRBJ2-5, with 7 bases lining up with TRBD2. Germline lookup yields CDR1 MDHEN and CDR2 SYDVKM. The CDR3 length is 13 residues. Trimming removed 6 bases from V and 4 bases from J; junction bases left unmatched: 5. This chain's CDR3 is CASRGAGTETQYF. The CDR3, as DNA: TGTGCCAGCAGAGGAGCGGGGACAGAGACCCAGTACTTC.

This clonotype was seen a handful of times. J is TRBJ1-3 and V is TRBV7-8; no clear D gene. The CDR3 contains 15 residues. The ends were cut back, 3 bases at V and 0 bases at J, with 9 bases in the middle. Per germline, CDR1 SGHVS and CDR2 FQNEAQ. This chain's CDR3 is CASSFRHDSGNTIYF. The DNA for the CDR3 is TGTGCCAGCAGCTTTAGACACGACTCTGGAAACACCATATATTTT.

The chain couples TRBV11-2 to TRBJ1-6; no clear D. From germline, CDR1 is SGHAT and CDR2 FQNNGV. The CDR3 length is 16 residues. The V end was cut by 7 bases, the J end by 6 bases, with 19 bases between. The CDR3 DNA is TGTGCCAGCACCCCACGGACTGTTCTCGCTAATTCACCCCTCCACTTT. Amino acids: CASTPRTVLANSPLHF.